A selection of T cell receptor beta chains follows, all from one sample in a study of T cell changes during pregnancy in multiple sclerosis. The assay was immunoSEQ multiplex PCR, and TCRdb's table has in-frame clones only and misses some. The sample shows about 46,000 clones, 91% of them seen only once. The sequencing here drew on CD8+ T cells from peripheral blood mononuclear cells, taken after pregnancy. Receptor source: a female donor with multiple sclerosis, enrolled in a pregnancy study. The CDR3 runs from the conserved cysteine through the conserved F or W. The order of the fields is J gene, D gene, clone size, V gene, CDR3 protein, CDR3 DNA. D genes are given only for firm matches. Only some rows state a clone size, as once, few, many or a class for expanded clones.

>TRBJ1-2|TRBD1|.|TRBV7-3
CASSETGDGYTF
TGTGCCAGCAGCGAAACAGGGGACGGCTACACCTTC
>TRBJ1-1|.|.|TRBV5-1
CASSLEVGEAFF
TGCGCCAGCAGCTTGGAGGTCGGGGAAGCTTTCTTT
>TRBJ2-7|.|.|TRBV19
CASSPFFPVAYEQYF
TGTGCCAGTAGCCCATTCTTCCCGGTCGCCTACGAGCAGTACTTC
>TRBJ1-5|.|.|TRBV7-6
CASSLGPVDSNQPQHF
TGTGCCAGCAGCTTAGGTCCAGTTGATAGCAATCAGCCCCAGCATTTT
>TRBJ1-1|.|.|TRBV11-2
CASSLNGNTEAFF
TGTGCCAGCAGCTTAAACGGGAACACTGAAGCTTTCTTT
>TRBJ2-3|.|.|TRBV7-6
CASSSARGGTDTQYF
TGTGCCAGCAGTTCAGCAAGGGGTGGCACAGATACGCAGTATTTT
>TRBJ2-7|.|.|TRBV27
CASSLFGRGGSEQYF
TGTGCCAGCAGTTTATTTGGGAGAGGGGGTTCCGAGCAGTACTTC
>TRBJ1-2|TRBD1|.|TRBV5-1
CASSLTGQGHGYTF
TGCGCCAGCAGCTTGACGGGACAGGGCCATGGCTACACCTTC
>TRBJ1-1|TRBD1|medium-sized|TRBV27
CASGHGTVAFF
TGTGCCAGCGGCCATGGGACAGTAGCTTTCTTT
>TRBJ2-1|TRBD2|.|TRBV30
CAWDSGLYNEQFF
TGTGCCTGGGATAGCGGGCTATACAATGAGCAGTTCTTC
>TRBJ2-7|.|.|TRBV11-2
CASSEDSNEQYF
TGTGCCAGCAGCGAGGACTCTAACGAGCAGTACTTC
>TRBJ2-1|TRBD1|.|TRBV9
CASSDLDSGQDEQFF
TGTGCCAGCAGCGACCTGGACAGCGGACAGGATGAGCAGTTCTTC
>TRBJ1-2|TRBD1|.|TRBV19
CASSIRDRRDYGYTF
TGTGCCAGTAGTATCCGGGACAGAAGAGACTATGGCTACACCTTC
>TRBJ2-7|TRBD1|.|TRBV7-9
CASSSRDRGPVEQYF
TGTGCCAGCAGCTCCAGGGACAGGGGGCCGGTCGAGCAGTACTTC
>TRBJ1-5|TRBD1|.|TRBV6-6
CASSSYRGGQPQHF
TGTGCCAGCAGTTCCTACAGGGGTGGGCAGCCCCAGCATTTT
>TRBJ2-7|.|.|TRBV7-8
CASSLAWTAEQYF
TGTGCCAGCAGCTTAGCTTGGACAGCCGAGCAGTACTTC